What follows are 18 T cell receptor beta chains derived from one specimen sequenced in a study of cytomegalovirus exposure and HLA in healthy donors. PCR used 60 Vbeta primers and 13 Jbeta primers. TCRdb's table, derived via immunoSEQ multiplex PCR, lists solely in-frame clones and lacks some. The repertoire includes 85,000 to 100,000 clones, roughly 80% of them detected once, and about 3.3% sits in the top ten. Sample: PBMCs. These receptors were collected from a man aged 40-55 years in good health and CMV-seronegative.

The CDR3 region has the DNA TGCGCCAGCCGGCCAGCGGGAGATCACTACGAGCAGTACTTC. As protein: CASRPAGDHYEQYF. V usage is TRBV5-1 and J usage is TRBJ2-7, with 8 nucleotides matching TRBD2. Germline V lookup: CDR1 SGHRS, CDR2 YFSETQ. V lost 7 bases and J lost 3; bases outside the gene matches: 9. The CDR3 is 14 residues long.

Worth noting for this clone: Other DNA sequences in the same sample also yield this CDR3. The genes are TRBV7-9 and TRBJ1-2; 7 positions agree with TRBD1. After removal of 5 bases from V and 8 bases from J, the junction contained 14 bases not matched to a gene. CDR3 length: 15 residues. Germline lookup yields CDR1 SEHNR and CDR2 FQNEAQ (reference sequence). Here the CDR3 DNA reads TGTGCCAGCAGCCCGGGACAGCAGCTAGTCTACGGCTACACCTTC. Translation: CASSPGQQLVYGYTF.

This rearrangement joins TRBV2 to TRBJ2-1, with 11 bases matching TRBD2. CDR3 length: 14 amino acids. Germline CDR1 reads SNHLY; CDR2 reads FYNNEI. V gave up 8 bases and J gave up 10 bases; unmatched junction bases: 10. This CDR3 reads CASLAGGNRLEQFF. In DNA, the CDR3 is TGTGCCAGCTTAGCGGGGGGGAATAGATTAGAGCAGTTCTTC.

This chain links TRBV21-1 with TRBJ2-6; the table's D call TRBD1 went unverified against the DNA. TRBV21-1 is reported as a pseudogene. This CDR3 contains 19 residues. CDR3 in amino acids: CASSKTSDRAASGANVLTF. Written as DNA, the CDR3 is TGTGCCAGCAGCAAAACCTCGGACAGGGCAGCATCTGGGGCCAACGTCCTGACTTTC.

Concerning this clone: The identical CDR3 is also encoded by other nucleotide sequences in the sample. V is TRBV28 and J is TRBJ2-3; 8 bases agree with TRBD2. The CDR3 has 14 amino acids. CDR1 and CDR2 from the germline V gene are MDHEN and SYDVKM. The trim removed 4 bases at V and 3 bases at J, leaving 3 bases unmatched. The CDR3 DNA follows: TGTGCCAGCAGTTCGGGGGGGCCTACAGATACGCAGTATTTT. This translates into CASSSGGPTDTQYF.

The genes are TRBV6-5 and TRBJ2-7; the D gene is possibly TRBD2 (6 bases). The CDR3 covers 16 residues. Looked up from germline, CDR1 is MNHEY and CDR2 is SVGAGI. Trimming cost V 0 bases and J 0 bases, with 12 bases left between them. The DNA of the CDR3 is TGTGCCAGCAGTTACTCGGGGACTCGGAGCTCCTACGAGCAGTACTTC. Translated: CASSYSGTRSSYEQYF.

This clone came up once. The chain couples TRBV7-8 to TRBJ2-1, with TRBD1 identical over 8 bases. CDR1 and CDR2 (germline): SGHVS, FQNEAQ. Trimming cost V 2 bases and J 0 bases; bases outside gene matches: 6. This CDR3 contains 17 residues. The CDR3 is CASSLRTGMSSYNEQFF. CDR3 DNA: TGTGCCAGCAGCTTAAGGACAGGGATGAGCTCCTACAATGAGCAGTTCTTC.

V is TRBV5-5 and J is TRBJ1-1; the D gene is possibly TRBD1 (6 bases). The CDR3 extends over 16 amino acids. CDR1 and CDR2 from the germline V gene are SGHKS and YYEKEE (reference sequence). Trimming took off 4 bases at V and 3 bases at J, with 19 bases between the two ends. CDR3: CASSRRGWGQDTEAFF. CDR3 DNA sequence: TGTGCCAGCAGCCGACGGGGCTGGGGGCAGGACACTGAAGCTTTCTTT.

The chain has TRBV14 and TRBJ1-6; no definite D call. CDR3 length: 15 amino acids. The V gene's germline CDR1 is SGHDN and CDR2 FVKESK. The V end was cut by 3 bases, the J end by 5 bases, with 11 bases between. The CDR3 region is CASSQGGADNSPLHF. CDR3 bases: TGTGCCAGCAGCCAGGGCGGAGCGGATAATTCACCCCTCCACTTT.

The chain recombines TRBV2 with TRBJ1-5, with a possible D match to TRBD1 (6 bases). Germline CDR1 and CDR2: SNHLY and FYNNEI. Trimming removed 6 bases from V and 0 bases from J, with 12 bases in between. This CDR3 spans 15 amino acids. The CDR3 DNA sequence: TGTGCCAGCAGGCCGCGGACAGATAGCAATCAGCCCCAGCATTTT. It specifies CASRPRTDSNQPQHF.

The V gene is TRBV5-4, the J gene TRBJ2-2; D is ambiguous. This CDR3 has 16 amino acids. Germline-derived CDR1 and CDR2 are SGHNT and YYREEE (reference sequence). The ends were cut back, 2 bases at V and 7 bases at J, with 18 bases in the middle. In DNA form, the CDR3 reads TGTGCCAGCAGCTTTTTAGGCTCGGGTAACTTCGGGGAGCTGTTTTTT. The encoded protein is CASSFLGSGNFGELFF. The full variable domain, rest sourced from reference TRBV5-4 and TRBJ2-2, is ETGVTQSPTHLIKTRGQQVTLRCSSQSGHNTVSWYQQALGQGPQFIFQYYREEENGRGNFPPRFSGLQFPNYSSELNVNALELDDSALYLCASSFLGSGNFGELFFGEGSRLTVL.

CDR3 DNA sequence: TGTGCCTGTACAGGATTGCGTTCTGGAGCTTTCTTT. This sequence encodes CACTGLRSGAFF. The genes are TRBV30 and TRBJ1-1, with D perhaps TRBD1 (5 bases). The CDR3 is made up of 12 amino acids. V was shortened by 6 bases and J by 10 bases, with 18 bases between the two germline ends. In germline, CDR1 is GTSNPN, CDR2 SVGIG (reference sequence).

V and J are TRBV5-6 and TRBJ2-7, with 10 bases fitting TRBD1. The CDR3 runs to 14 residues. J gave up 3 bases and V 3 bases, and 3 bases lay outside the gene matches. Germline CDR1 is SGHDT and CDR2 is YYEEEE. The CDR3: CASSWGQGIYEQYF. CDR3 nucleotides: TGTGCCAGCAGCTGGGGACAGGGGATCTACGAGCAGTACTTC.

V usage is TRBV2 and J usage is TRBJ2-6; D gene ambiguous. The germline CDR1 and CDR2 sequences are SNHLY and FYNNEI. V was shortened by 4 bases and J by 1 base, with 8 bases between the two germline ends. The CDR3 covers 15 residues. The DNA of the CDR3 is TGTGCCAGCAGTGTAGTGATATCTGGGGCCAACGTCCTGACTTTC. Translated, it gives CASSVVISGANVLTF. Supplemented by reference TRBV2 and TRBJ2-6, the full variable domain reads EPEVTQTPSHQVTQMGQEVILRCVPISNHLYFYWYRQILGQKVEFLVSFYNNEISEKSEIFDDQFSVERPDGSNFTLKIRSTKLEDSAMYFCASSVVISGANVLTFGAGSRLTVL.

The chain links TRBV4-1 to TRBJ2-7, with 8 bases matching TRBD1. This CDR3 is built from 16 residues. The germline gives CDR1 MGHRA, CDR2 YSYEKL. Losses at the gene ends were 5 bases for V and 0 bases for J; bases not matched to a gene: 9. The CDR3 is CASSLGQGKSSYEQYF. The CDR3 DNA reads TGCGCCAGCAGCTTAGGACAGGGAAAGAGCTCCTACGAGCAGTACTTC.

This clone was detected only once. The rearrangement links TRBV10-3 to TRBJ1-2; D gene uncertain. V was clipped by 2 bases and J by 6 bases, with 13 bases between them. This CDR3 contains 14 residues. Germline assignment: CDR1 ENHRY and CDR2 SYGVKD. The CDR3, as DNA: TGTGCCATCAGTGAGCGACGGAGAGAGAATGGCTACACCTTC. Translated: CAISERRRENGYTF.

The rearrangement uses TRBV7-6 and TRBJ2-2; 10 bases agree with TRBD2. The CDR3 is 16 amino acids. The V and J ends lost 1 base and 3 bases, in that order; junction bases with no gene match: 2. Germline V CDR1 and CDR2: SGHVS, FNYEAQ. The DNA of the CDR3 is TGTGCCAGCAGCTTAGGGCTAGCGGGAGACACCGGGGAGCTGTTTTTT. It translates to CASSLGLAGDTGELFF.

This chain links TRBV2 with TRBJ2-1; D possibly corresponds to TRBD2 (5 bases). The CDR3 loop spans 15 amino acids. Germline V gene data show CDR1 as SNHLY and CDR2 as FYNNEI. Trimming cost V 3 bases and J 0 bases, with 9 bases left between them. CDR3 in amino acids: CASSESGSSYNEQFF. Written as DNA, the CDR3 is TGTGCCAGCAGTGAGAGCGGAAGCTCCTACAATGAGCAGTTCTTC.